These 28 T cell receptor beta chains were sequenced from one sample in a study of control samples from healthy donors and cancer patients. TCRdb's copy holds only in-frame clones and misses some; the assay was immunoSEQ multiplex PCR. The data contain 150,000 to 200,000 clones, approximately 94% of them singletons. Sequenced material: blood. The receptors stem from a woman younger than 30 in good health.

The chain recombines TRBV9 with TRBJ1-2; D possibly corresponds to TRBD1 (6 bases). V lost 3 bases to trimming and J lost 3 bases, with 18 bases between them. CDR3 size: 16 residues. Germline lookup yields CDR1 SGDLS and CDR2 YYNGEE. Here the CDR3 DNA reads TGTGCCAGCAGCGCCACGAAGACCAGACAGGACTATGGCTACACCTTC. Protein: CASSATKTRQDYGYTF.

This chain uses TRBV4-3 with TRBJ1-1; 8 bases are a match to TRBD1. The germline V gene encodes CDR1 LGHNA and CDR2 YSLEER. The ends lost 3 bases at V and 8 bases at J; junction bases unmatched: 5. This CDR3 region has 13 residues. Here the CDR3 reads CASSQRQGSEAFF. The CDR3 DNA is TGCGCCAGCAGCCAGAGACAGGGGAGCGAAGCTTTCTTT.

This chain joins TRBV18 and TRBJ2-7; D unresolved. The CDR3 contains 17 residues. Per germline, CDR1 KGHSH and CDR2 LQKENI. Trimming took 3 bases from V and 3 from J, leaving 21 bases between them. The CDR3, as DNA: TGTGCCAGCTCACCGGTTTCCCTCAAACCCGCTTACTACGAGCAGTACTTC. It specifies CASSPVSLKPAYYEQYF.

This chain joins TRBV14 and TRBJ1-4; 8 bases match TRBD1. The germline V gene encodes CDR1 SGHDN and CDR2 FVKESK. The V and J ends lost 1 base and 5 bases, in that order; junction bases with no gene match: 3. This CDR3 contains 15 residues. For the CDR3, the DNA is TGTGCCAGCAGCCAAGCCAGGGGGCTAAATGAAAAACTGTTTTTT. It is translated as CASSQARGLNEKLFF.

This chain uses TRBV6-1 with TRBJ1-5, with D uncertain. The CDR3 is 16 amino acids. With 1 base removed from V and 2 bases from J, the gap between germline ends came to 12 bases. Germline V gives CDR1 MNHNS, CDR2 SASEGT. The CDR3 sequence: CASSEVNSLRNQPQHF. As DNA, the CDR3 is TGTGCCAGCAGTGAAGTGAACAGTCTGCGCAATCAGCCCCAGCATTTT.

V and J are TRBV7-9 and TRBJ2-5; D gene unclear. The CDR3 loop spans 16 amino acids. Trimming removed 6 bases from V and 2 bases from J, with 19 bases in between. In germline, CDR1 is SEHNR, CDR2 FQNEAQ (reference sequence). This chain's CDR3 is CASSPRALNLQETQYF. The CDR3 DNA reads as TGTGCCAGCAGTCCTCGGGCACTTAACCTACAAGAGACCCAGTACTTC.

This chain joins TRBV28 and TRBJ2-3; D may be TRBD1 (6 bases). Trimming took 3 bases from V and 0 from J, leaving 13 bases between them. The CDR3 has 16 amino acids. Per the germline V gene, CDR1 is MDHEN and CDR2 is SYDVKM. CDR3 sequence (DNA): TGTGCCAGCAGTTTTGGACAGACGCTAAGCACAGATACGCAGTATTTT. It is translated as CASSFGQTLSTDTQYF.

The chain combines TRBV7-9 with TRBJ1-1; maybe TRBD1 (6 bases). Trimming stripped 5 bases from V and 1 base from J, with 14 bases between. The CDR3 extends over 15 amino acids. Germline lookup yields CDR1 SEHNR and CDR2 FQNEAQ (reference sequence). The CDR3 here is CASSPRQATNTEAFF. The CDR3 DNA reads TGTGCCAGCAGCCCAAGACAGGCTACGAACACTGAAGCTTTCTTT.

CDR3 in DNA: TGCAGCGTTGGGACTACAGGGAATCCCCCCTACGAGCAGTACTTC. The encoded protein is CSVGTTGNPPYEQYF. This chain joins TRBV29-1 and TRBJ2-7; the D gene could be TRBD1 or TRBD2 (6 bases each). The CDR3 loop spans 15 amino acids. The germline CDR1 and CDR2 sequences are SQVTM and ANQGSEA. The ends were cut back, 4 bases at V and 2 bases at J, with 18 bases in the middle.

The V and J genes are TRBV4-2 and TRBJ1-2, with unresolved D. V shed 4 bases and J shed 7 bases, with 13 bases lying between them. The CDR3 extends over 13 amino acids. Germline V CDR1 and CDR2: LGHNA, YNFKEQ. CDR3 nucleotides: TGTGCCAGCAGCCCCGGTGGATCGTTTGGCTACACCTTC. Protein sequence: CASSPGGSFGYTF.

The chain carries TRBV13 and TRBJ2-7; D may be TRBD1 (6 bases). Trimming took off 2 bases at V and 2 bases at J, with 13 bases between the two ends. CDR1 is PRHDT, CDR2 FYEKMQ, per germline (reference sequence). The CDR3 runs to 15 residues. DNA for the CDR3: TGTGCCAGCAGCTTAACGACAGGTGATACCTACGAGCAGTACTTC. It encodes CASSLTTGDTYEQYF.

The chain uses TRBV6-2 or TRBV6-3 and TRBJ2-1, with a tentative D call TRBD2 (6 bases). The CDR3 extends over 15 amino acids. The germline gives CDR1 MNHEY, CDR2 SVGEGT. V was trimmed by 5 bases and J by 2 bases, leaving 13 bases between them. In nucleotides, the CDR3 is TGTGCCAGCAGTGGCGGGTCGGGGGCCTACAATGAGCAGTTCTTC. This sequence encodes CASSGGSGAYNEQFF.

The V gene is TRBV2, the J gene TRBJ2-5; 8 bases fit TRBD1. The germline CDR1 and CDR2 sequences are SNHLY and FYNNEI. The length of the CDR3 is 12 residues. V dropped 11 bases and J dropped 5; count of bases not matched to a gene: 7. The CDR3 coding sequence is TGTGCCTCCAACGGGGACAGGGAGACCCAGTACTTC. This codes for CASNGDRETQYF.

The genes are TRBV6-5 and TRBJ2-1, with 10 positions matching TRBD2. In germline, CDR1 is MNHEY, CDR2 SVGAGI. The CDR3 has 15 residues. V gave up 8 bases and J gave up 9 bases; unmatched junction bases: 13. The DNA of the CDR3 is TGTGCCAGCCATCCTAGCGGGAGAATTGGTCTTGAGCAGTTCTTC. It yields the protein CASHPSGRIGLEQFF.

The rearrangement uses TRBV19 and TRBJ1-5; D call uncertain. The CDR3 extends over 17 amino acids. V dropped 7 bases and J dropped 0 bases, with 19 bases sitting between them. Germline V gene data show CDR1 as LNHDA and CDR2 as SQIVND (reference sequence). CDR3 in amino acids: CASNPDFRGSSNQPQHF. The CDR3 DNA follows: TGTGCCAGTAACCCTGACTTTCGCGGGAGTAGCAATCAGCCCCAGCATTTT.

In its sample, this clone was seen once. The chain recombines TRBV11-2 with TRBJ1-2; D remains ambiguous. Germline V CDR1 and CDR2: SGHAT, FQNNGV. Trimming removed 4 bases from V and 5 bases from J, with 17 bases in between. There are 15 residues in the CDR3. The CDR3 DNA is TGTGCCAGCAGCTCCCCGCGGCTCGCGCCTTATGGCTACACCTTC. Residues: CASSSPRLAPYGYTF. Combining the CDR3 with reference TRBV11-2 and TRBJ1-2 gives the whole variable domain EAGVAQSPRYKIIEKRQSVAFWCNPISGHATLYWYQQILGQGPKLLIQFQNNGVVDDSQLPKDRFSAERLKGVDSTLKIQPAKLEDSAVYLCASSSPRLAPYGYTFGSGTRLTVV.

The V call is TRBV7-9, the J call TRBJ2-7; D uncertain. Trimming removed 5 bases from V and 2 bases from J, with 7 bases in between. The CDR3 has 12 amino acids. CDR1 is SEHNR, CDR2 FQNEAQ, per germline (reference sequence). The CDR3 region has the DNA TGTGCCAGCAGCCCGTCGACCTACGAGCAGTACTTC. Translated: CASSPSTYEQYF.

J is TRBJ2-7 and V is TRBV29-1; 7 bases are shared with TRBD1. The CDR3 is 12 amino acids. CDR1 SQVTM and CDR2 ANQGSEA come from the germline V gene. Trimming cost V 7 bases and J 2 bases; bases outside gene matches: 5. This CDR3 reads CSEPGTAYEQYF. Here the CDR3 DNA reads TGCAGCGAGCCCGGGACAGCCTACGAGCAGTACTTC.

The chain combines TRBV11-2 with TRBJ1-2; 7 bases fit TRBD1. There are 13 residues in the CDR3. Germline CDR1 is SGHAT and CDR2 is FQNNGV. After removal of 7 bases from V and 8 bases from J, the junction contained 10 bases not matched to a gene. The CDR3 protein is CASTAGTALGYTF. DNA for the CDR3: TGTGCCAGCACCGCCGGGACAGCATTAGGCTACACCTTC.

This rearrangement joins TRBV6-4 to TRBJ1-1, with D unresolved. This CDR3 region has 15 residues. Germline lookup yields CDR1 MRHNA and CDR2 SNTAGT. The CDR3 region is CDTVTRGPINTEAFF. The CDR3 region has the DNA TGTGACACCGTTACCCGGGGTCCCATCAACACTGAAGCTTTCTTT.

The chain couples TRBV5-1 to TRBJ2-3; 7 nucleotides align to TRBD1. The CDR3 extends over 17 amino acids. V lost 0 bases and J lost 2; bases outside the gene matches: 9. Germline CDR1 reads SGHRS; CDR2 reads YFSETQ. This CDR3 reads CASSLAGWDSITDTQYF. The DNA for the CDR3 is TGCGCCAGCAGCTTGGCCGGTTGGGACAGCATCACAGATACGCAGTATTTT. Full variable domain (remainder filled in from reference TRBV5-1 and TRBJ2-3): KAGVTQTPRYLIKTRGQQVTLSCSPISGHRSVSWYQQTPGQGLQFLFEYFSETQRNKGNFPGRFSGRQFSNSRSEMNVSTLELGDSALYLCASSLAGWDSITDTQYFGPGTRLTVL.

J is TRBJ1-2 and V is TRBV19; D gene ambiguous. V lost 6 bases to trimming and J lost 5 bases, with 19 bases between them. Germline-derived CDR1 and CDR2 are LNHDA and SQIVND (reference sequence). The CDR3 has 15 residues. CDR3 protein: CASRGLAATEYGYTF. The CDR3 region has the DNA TGTGCCAGTAGGGGCTTGGCCGCGACGGAGTATGGCTACACCTTC.

As regards this clone: Relative to the germline gene, one junction end is altered; a read error may explain this. This chain joins TRBV4-1 and TRBJ2-5; 14 bases map to TRBD2. The CDR3 spans 17 residues. Germline-derived CDR1 and CDR2 are MGHRA and YSYEKL. As DNA, the CDR3 is TGCGCCAACAGCCAGCGGACTAGCGGGGGGCTCCAAGAGACCCAGTACTTC. Protein product: CANSQRTSGGLQETQYF.

The rearrangement joins TRBV6-5 to TRBJ1-1, with D unclear. The germline V gene has CDR1 MNHEY and CDR2 SVGAGI. The CDR3 spans 14 residues. Trimming pared 0 bases from V and 1 base from J, leaving 6 bases between. The CDR3 bases are TGTGCCAGCAGTTACTCAGGAGGGAACACTGAAGCTTTCTTT. It translates to CASSYSGGNTEAFF.

V gene TRBV5-4 combines with J gene TRBJ1-2; unclear D gene. Germline V lookup: CDR1 SGHNT, CDR2 YYREEE (reference sequence). This CDR3 comprises 14 residues. V lost 5 bases and J lost 0, with 11 bases in between. The CDR3 DNA reads TGTGCCAGCAGGATCAGGACCGCTAACTATGGCTACACCTTC. This sequence encodes CASRIRTANYGYTF.

Only one count was recorded for this clone. DNA for the CDR3: TGCAGTGCTAGTCAAGGACAGGGTAGGGCACAGCCCCAGCATTTT. Protein product: CSASQGQGRAQPQHF. The V call is TRBV20-1, the J call TRBJ1-5, with 8 bases matching TRBD1. CDR3 length equals 15 residues. V lost 3 bases to trimming and J lost 7 bases; unmatched junction nucleotides: 11. CDR1 DFQATT and CDR2 SNEGSKA come from the germline V gene (reference sequence).

The rearrangement joins TRBV6-4 to TRBJ1-2, with a weak D call TRBD1 (5 bases). The CDR3 extends over 14 amino acids. V lost 2 bases, J lost 2 bases, and 9 bases lay in between. Germline V gene sequence: CDR1 MRHNA, CDR2 SNTAGT. CDR3 nucleotides: TGTGCCAGCAGTGACGGGGCGACCAACTATGGCTACACCTTC. Translation gives CASSDGATNYGYTF.

The chain couples TRBV15 to TRBJ1-5; tentative D call: TRBD1 (5 bases). Between the trimmed V and J ends, which lost 4 bases and 2 bases, there was a span of 12 bases. Germline V gene data show CDR1 as LNHNV and CDR2 as YYDKDF (reference sequence). The CDR3 is made up of 15 amino acids. CDR3 in DNA: TGTGCCACCAGCATCGGGACGGAAGGCAATCAGCCCCAGCATTTT. Protein sequence: CATSIGTEGNQPQHF.